A single sample gave rise to the 10 T cell receptor beta chains below, sequenced in a study of blood T cell repertoires in COVID-19. The protocol was immunoSEQ multiplex PCR, while the TCRdb copy is restricted to in-frame clones and leaves out a portion. The repertoire includes about 170,000 clones, over 65% of them detected once, and 4.4% sits in the top ten. Source material: PBMCs or T cells enriched from blood (not recorded which). The receptors come from a woman aged 50 to 60 who had recovered from COVID-19.

This clone was counted only a few times. The chain uses TRBV27 and TRBJ1-5; a possible D gene is TRBD1 (5 bases). With 5 bases removed from V and 6 bases from J, the gap between germline ends came to 14 bases. This CDR3 region has 14 residues. Germline-derived CDR1 and CDR2 are MNHEY and SMNVEV (reference sequence). In DNA, the CDR3 is TGTGCCAGCAGTCTCAGGGTCCTCAGTCAGCCCCAGCATTTT. Translating gives CASSLRVLSQPQHF.

V usage is TRBV14 and J usage is TRBJ1-1, with D tentatively TRBD1 (6 bases). V lost 4 bases and J 3 bases, leaving 21 bases between the germline ends. The CDR3 has 17 residues. Germline V gives CDR1 SGHDN, CDR2 FVKESK. The CDR3 DNA sequence: TGTGCCAGCAGCCTAGCAGGGGTCCTCCTCGGGCACACTGAAGCTTTCTTT. This translates into CASSLAGVLLGHTEAFF.

In this sample, this clone turned up a few times. The CDR3 bases are TGTGCCAGCAGCCCAAGGCTAGCGGGAGGGCCTGATACGCAGTATTTT. Amino acids: CASSPRLAGGPDTQYF. The chain employs TRBV5-4 and TRBJ2-3; 12 bases line up with TRBD2. From germline, CDR1 is SGHNT and CDR2 YYREEE (reference sequence). The ends lost 4 bases at V and 6 bases at J; junction bases unmatched: 9. The CDR3 has 16 residues.

V usage is TRBV27 and J usage is TRBJ1-2; 9 positions agree with TRBD1. The CDR3 consists of 17 residues. Germline V gene lookup returns CDR1 MNHEY and CDR2 SMNVEV (reference sequence). Trimming removed 9 bases from V and 4 bases from J; junction bases left unmatched: 18. CDR3 residues: CASTKLRSDRGAYGYTF. In DNA, the CDR3 is TGTGCCAGTACGAAACTGAGATCGGACAGGGGCGCCTATGGCTACACCTTC.

This rearrangement joins TRBV20-1 to TRBJ2-1; D perhaps matches TRBD1 (6 bases). Trimming left V 3 bases short and J 2 bases short, with 14 bases between. Germline V gene lookup returns CDR1 DFQATT and CDR2 SNEGSKA (reference sequence). The CDR3 sequence is 15 residues long. The CDR3 sequence is CSASQGTTPYNEQFF. The DNA for the CDR3 is TGCAGTGCTAGTCAGGGGACAACCCCCTACAATGAGCAGTTCTTC.

The chain is built from TRBV28 and TRBJ1-3; no clear D gene. There are 12 residues in the CDR3. Germline values: CDR1 MDHEN, CDR2 SYDVKM. V lost 6 bases and J lost 4, with 7 bases in between. This chain's CDR3 is CASRAAGNTIYF. CDR3 DNA sequence: TGTGCCAGCAGAGCCGCCGGAAACACCATATATTTT.

J is TRBJ1-1 and V is TRBV6-5; D unclear. Germline V gives CDR1 MNHEY, CDR2 SVGAGI. The CDR3 length is 13 residues. The V end lost 8 bases, the J end lost 4 bases, and 14 bases lay between the germline ends. The CDR3 nucleotides are TGTGCCAGCCAATCTAGGTGGAGCACTGAAGCTTTCTTT. This encodes CASQSRWSTEAFF.

This clone was seen once. J is TRBJ2-7 and V is TRBV28, with D perhaps matching TRBD2 (5 bases). Germline CDR1 MDHEN, CDR2 SYDVKM. The germline V and J ends were trimmed by 5 bases and 4 bases, with 12 bases remaining between them. CDR3 length equals 13 residues. For the CDR3, the DNA is TGTGCCAGCAGTCCCCAGGCGGGTTACGAGCAGTACGTC. Amino acids: CASSPQAGYEQYV.

The sample holds one count of this clone. The rearrangement links TRBV5-1 to TRBJ1-1; D is perhaps TRBD1 (6 bases). Per the germline V gene, CDR1 is SGHRS and CDR2 is YFSETQ. The CDR3 has 14 residues. Trimming cost V 4 bases and J 5 bases, with 15 bases left between them. CDR3 nucleotide sequence: TGCGCCAGCAGCCCCGGAGGGGGGGTAACTGAAGCTTTCTTT. Amino acids: CASSPGGGVTEAFF.

The chain is built from TRBV30 and TRBJ1-3, with D tentatively TRBD1 (6 bases). CDR1 GTSNPN and CDR2 SVGIG come from the germline V gene (reference sequence). The V gene lost 0 bases and the J gene lost 3 bases, with 12 bases spanning the gap. This CDR3 region has 15 residues. Here the CDR3 reads CAWSVRGGYGNTIYF. The CDR3 DNA is TGTGCCTGGAGTGTAAGGGGGGGCTATGGAAACACCATATATTTT.